Listed below are T cell receptor beta chains from one sample, sequenced in a study of Tregs in tolerant kidney transplant recipients. Sequenced by immunoSEQ multiplex PCR; TCRdb stores in-frame clones only, minus some. Of approximately 75,000 clones in the sample, 80% to 95% were seen once. This material consisted of Tregs from blood, taken before the transplant. The receptors come from a human donor who received a combined kidney and bone marrow transplant. CDR3s include the opening cysteine and the closing phenylalanine or tryptophan. Fields, in order: D gene, J gene, clone size, V gene, CDR3 DNA, CDR3 protein. A D gene is named only where the DNA matches it firmly. Where a row states a size, it is once, few, many or the class of an expanded clone; other rows omit it.

D: -; J: TRBJ2-5; size: -; V: TRBV6-5; DNA: TGTGCCAGCAGCCGCGGGACAGAAGAGACCCAGTACTTC; CDR3: CASSRGTEETQYF
D: -; J: TRBJ2-3; size: -; V: TRBV4-3; DNA: TGCGCCAGCAGCCAGGGAGAGGCAGATACGCAGTATTTT; CDR3: CASSQGEADTQYF
D: -; J: TRBJ2-1; size: -; V: TRBV7-2; DNA: TGTGCCAGCAGCTTAGGTGGGAGAGACGAGCAGTTCTTC; CDR3: CASSLGGRDEQFF
D: -; J: TRBJ2-2; size: -; V: TRBV6-5; DNA: TGTGCCAGCAGTTGGTGGGAAGTCCCGAACACCGGGGAGCTGTTTTTT; CDR3: CASSWWEVPNTGELFF
D: -; J: TRBJ2-7; size: -; V: TRBV5-1; DNA: TGCGCCAGCAGCTTGGAGGGAAACGAGCAGTACTTC; CDR3: CASSLEGNEQYF
D: -; J: TRBJ2-6; size: -; V: TRBV19; DNA: TGTGCCAGGGGAGCGGCGCGCTCTGGGGCCAACGTCCTGACTTTC; CDR3: CARGAARSGANVLTF
D: -; J: TRBJ1-3; size: -; V: TRBV19; DNA: TGTGCCAGTAGTATGGCATCCTCTGGAAACACCATATATTTT; CDR3: CASSMASSGNTIYF
D: TRBD1; J: TRBJ1-1; size: -; V: TRBV18; DNA: TGTGCCAGCTCACCAGGACAGGGGGCGAACACTGAAGCTTTCTTT; CDR3: CASSPGQGANTEAFF
D: -; J: TRBJ1-1; size: -; V: TRBV15; DNA: TGTGCCACCAGCGCTCAGACTTTAAACACTGAAGCTTTCTTT; CDR3: CATSAQTLNTEAFF
D: TRBD2; J: TRBJ2-1; size: -; V: TRBV9; DNA: TGTGCCAGCAGCGTAGGTGCTAGCGGGAGGGCCGGTGAGCAGTTCTTC; CDR3: CASSVGASGRAGEQFF
D: TRBD1; J: TRBJ1-2; size: -; V: TRBV28; DNA: TGTGCCAGCCTGGGATCCCAGGGGGCAGTGAGTGGCTACACCTTC; CDR3: CASLGSQGAVSGYTF
D: TRBD1; J: TRBJ1-4; size: -; V: TRBV19; DNA: TGTGCCAGTAGTACCTCGACAGGGTTTCAAAAACTGTTTTTT; CDR3: CASSTSTGFQKLFF
D: TRBD1; J: TRBJ1-4; size: -; V: TRBV6-6; DNA: TGTGCCAGCAGTTACTCACAGGGGATCGGTGAAAAACTGTTTTTT; CDR3: CASSYSQGIGEKLFF
D: -; J: TRBJ2-1; size: -; V: TRBV21-1; DNA: TGTGCCAGCAGCAAATGGGGACTAGCGGAATACAATGAGCAGTTCTTC; CDR3: CASSKWGLAEYNEQFF
D: -; J: TRBJ2-4; size: -; V: TRBV19; DNA: TGTGCCAGTAGTTTGGTGGGGGATCTAGCCAAAAACATTCAGTACTTC; CDR3: CASSLVGDLAKNIQYF
D: -; J: TRBJ1-2; size: -; V: TRBV28; DNA: TGTGCCATCCGGGACCGGCTGGGTGGCTACACCTTC; CDR3: CAIRDRLGGYTF
D: -; J: TRBJ2-2; size: -; V: TRBV7-9; DNA: TGTGCCAGCAGCTTAGGTCGGGGAAGGACCGGGGAGCTGTTTTTT; CDR3: CASSLGRGRTGELFF
D: -; J: TRBJ2-7; size: -; V: TRBV5-8; DNA: TGTGCCAGCAGCGGCGCGGGACAGTCCTACGAGCAGTACTTC; CDR3: CASSGAGQSYEQYF
D: TRBD1; J: TRBJ2-7; size: -; V: TRBV6-1; DNA: TGTGCCAGCAGAGAGACAGGGCCCTACGAGCAGTACTTC; CDR3: CASRETGPYEQYF
D: TRBD2; J: TRBJ2-7; size: -; V: TRBV5-1; DNA: TGCGCCAGCAGCTCCTCTAGCGGGAAGGTCGCCTACGAGCAGTACTTC; CDR3: CASSSSSGKVAYEQYF
D: -; J: TRBJ1-3; size: -; V: TRBV30; DNA: TGTGCCCGGGGGACGGGAAACACCATATATTTT; CDR3: CARGTGNTIYF
D: -; J: TRBJ1-1; size: -; V: TRBV5-1; DNA: TGCGCCAGCAGCTTCGACACACTGAACACTGAAGCTTTCTTT; CDR3: CASSFDTLNTEAFF
D: TRBD2; J: TRBJ2-3; size: -; V: TRBV30; DNA: TGTGCCTGGAGACTAGCGGGAGGCACAGATACGCAGTATTTT; CDR3: CAWRLAGGTDTQYF
D: -; J: TRBJ1-1; size: -; V: TRBV5-4; DNA: TGTGCCAGCAGCTTAGCTGCCGGGACGAACACTGAAGCTTTCTTT; CDR3: CASSLAAGTNTEAFF
D: TRBD2; J: TRBJ2-1; size: -; V: TRBV5-1; DNA: TGCGCCAGCAGAGCCGGGACTAGTAACAATGAGCAGTTCTTC; CDR3: CASRAGTSNNEQFF
D: TRBD2; J: TRBJ2-4; size: once; V: TRBV19; DNA: TGTGCCAGTAGTATTGGGGCTAGCGGGAGGGGGAACATTCAGTACTTC; CDR3: CASSIGASGRGNIQYF
D: -; J: TRBJ2-1; size: -; V: TRBV27; DNA: TGTGCCAGCAGTACAGTAGCGAGTGATCAGTTCTTC; CDR3: CASSTVASDQFF
D: -; J: TRBJ1-4; size: -; V: TRBV20-1; DNA: TGCAGTGCTAGCGGGTTTCAGGGCCAGAATTTT; CDR3: CSASGFQGQNF
D: -; J: TRBJ1-4; size: -; V: TRBV19; DNA: TGTGCCAGTAGTAGGAAGGAACGGGGTAATGAAAAACTGTTTTTT; CDR3: CASSRKERGNEKLFF
D: -; J: TRBJ2-5; size: -; V: TRBV4-1; DNA: TGCGCCAGCAGCCAAGACTACCTCCAAGAGACCCAGTACTTC; CDR3: CASSQDYLQETQYF
D: -; J: TRBJ2-2; size: -; V: TRBV11-3; DNA: TGTGCCAGCAGCTTAGGACCGGGGACCGGGGAGCTGTTTTTT; CDR3: CASSLGPGTGELFF
D: -; J: TRBJ2-5; size: -; V: TRBV5-1; DNA: TGCGCCAGCAGCCACGACACGGGAACCCAGTACTTC; CDR3: CASSHDTGTQYF
D: -; J: TRBJ2-5; size: -; V: TRBV27; DNA: TGTGCCAGCAGTTTATCGGGGACTTACCAAGAGACCCAGTACTTC; CDR3: CASSLSGTYQETQYF
D: TRBD2; J: TRBJ2-7; size: -; V: TRBV4-1; DNA: TGCGCCAGCAGCCAAGATCCCCGACTAGCGGGAGTTCATTACGAGCAGTACTTC; CDR3: CASSQDPRLAGVHYEQYF
D: -; J: TRBJ1-2; size: -; V: TRBV30; DNA: TGTGCCTGGAGCGAGATGGGGGACTATGGCTACACCTTC; CDR3: CAWSEMGDYGYTF
D: -; J: TRBJ1-3; size: -; V: TRBV4-1; DNA: TGCGCCAGCAGCCTCCTCGTGAGCGCCCCGACGTCTGGAAACACCATATATTTT; CDR3: CASSLLVSAPTSGNTIYF
D: TRBD1; J: TRBJ2-7; size: -; V: TRBV5-5; DNA: TGTGCCAGCAGCTTGGAGGGGACAGGGGTCTACGAGCAGTACTTC; CDR3: CASSLEGTGVYEQYF
D: -; J: TRBJ2-7; size: -; V: TRBV18; DNA: TGTGCCAGCTCATTCAGGCAAACCTACGAGCAGTACTTC; CDR3: CASSFRQTYEQYF
D: TRBD2; J: TRBJ2-3; size: -; V: TRBV7-3; DNA: TGTGCCAGCAGTTTACTAGCGGGAGTGGCAGATACGCAGTATTTT; CDR3: CASSLLAGVADTQYF
D: -; J: TRBJ2-7; size: -; V: TRBV11-2; DNA: TGTGCCAGCAGCTTAGGGGTCGAGCAGTACTTC; CDR3: CASSLGVEQYF
D: -; J: TRBJ2-5; size: -; V: TRBV7-9; DNA: TGTGCCAGCAGCTTTGCCGACCGAGGGTCCCTTGAGACCCAGTACTTC; CDR3: CASSFADRGSLETQYF
D: -; J: TRBJ2-3; size: -; V: TRBV19; DNA: TGTGCCAGTAGTATGGCTCGGATTACAGATACGCAGTATTTT; CDR3: CASSMARITDTQYF
D: -; J: TRBJ2-7; size: -; V: TRBV2; DNA: TGTGCCAGCCTCCAGGGACTCCTCTACGAGCAGTACTTC; CDR3: CASLQGLLYEQYF
D: -; J: TRBJ2-1; size: once; V: TRBV28; DNA: TGTGCCAGCAGTCCCCCCCTCAATGAGCAGTTCTTC; CDR3: CASSPPLNEQFF
D: -; J: TRBJ1-5; size: -; V: TRBV19; DNA: TGTGCCACCACCGACCGAACTAATCAGCCCCAGCATTTT; CDR3: CATTDRTNQPQHF